Following are 32 T cell receptor beta chains from one sample sequenced in a study of shared clonotypes between healthy human individuals. Some clones are missing from TCRdb's copy, which holds only in-frame ones; the method was immunoSEQ multiplex PCR. Of hundreds of thousands of clones detected, about 97% appear once; the ten largest clones hold about 0.25%. Only CD45RO-negative cells positively selected for CCR7 counted as naive CD8 cells, so terminally differentiated effector memory CD45RA+ cells were excluded. Sequences were obtained from naive CD8+ T cells sorted from blood. Receptors were obtained from a man aged 25 to 40 in good health.

This chain links TRBV27 with TRBJ2-7, with 10 bases that match TRBD1. Germline V gene sequence: CDR1 MNHEY, CDR2 SMNVEV (reference sequence). This CDR3 contains 16 residues. V lost 5 bases and J lost 1; bases outside the gene matches: 8. CDR3 DNA sequence: TGTGCCAGCAGTCCTTTGGGACAGGGGAATTCCTACGAGCAGTACTTC. Its protein is CASSPLGQGNSYEQYF.

This clone occurred once. J is TRBJ1-2 and V is TRBV28; D ambiguous. Germline V gene lookup returns CDR1 MDHEN and CDR2 SYDVKM. Between the trimmed V and J ends, which lost 6 bases and 5 bases, there was a span of 19 bases. The CDR3 is made up of 15 amino acids. CDR3: CASRQMAGHQYGYTF. The CDR3 DNA reads as TGTGCCAGCAGACAGATGGCGGGCCATCAGTATGGCTACACCTTC.

This chain joins TRBV7-6 and TRBJ2-2; D is unclear. V was clipped by 1 base and J by 6 bases, with 9 bases between them. The germline CDR1 and CDR2 sequences are SGHVS and FNYEAQ. This CDR3 comprises 14 residues. This chain's CDR3 is CASSLVMGSGELFF. The CDR3 bases are TGTGCCAGCAGCTTAGTTATGGGGTCCGGGGAGCTGTTTTTT.

Details on this clone: Other DNA sequences from this sample encode an identical CDR3 as well. The chain recombines TRBV7-9 with TRBJ2-7; D is undetermined. CDR1 and CDR2 from the germline V gene are SEHNR and FQNEAQ (reference sequence). The CDR3 is 12 amino acids. V was trimmed by 3 bases and J by 3 bases, leaving 6 bases between them. CDR3 nucleotides: TGTGCCAGCAGCTTTCCCGGCTACGAGCAGTACTTC. Protein product: CASSFPGYEQYF.

Note on this clone: Other DNA sequences from this sample encode an identical CDR3 as well. The V and J genes are TRBV30 and TRBJ2-6, with D hard to call. Per germline, CDR1 GTSNPN and CDR2 SVGIG (reference sequence). The CDR3 sequence is 14 residues long. V was trimmed by 1 base and J by 0 bases, leaving 4 bases between them. CDR3 sequence reads: CAWSGASGANVLTF. DNA of the CDR3: TGTGCCTGGAGTGGGGCCTCTGGGGCCAACGTCCTGACTTTC.

The chain links TRBV7-7 to TRBJ2-7, with a tentative D call TRBD2 (6 bases). The CDR3 consists of 15 residues. V lost 5 bases to trimming and J lost 3 bases, with 17 bases between them. CDR1 is SSHAT, CDR2 FNYEAQ, per germline (reference sequence). CDR3 DNA: TGTGCCAGCAGCCCTAACACAGGACTAATCTACGAGCAGTACTTC. This translates into CASSPNTGLIYEQYF.

V and J are TRBV4-1 and TRBJ2-7, with a tentative D call TRBD1 (6 bases). This CDR3 has 18 amino acids. The V end was cut by 1 base, the J end by 4 bases, with 23 bases between. Germline CDR1 and CDR2: MGHRA and YSYEKL. Here the CDR3 reads CASSQVETRGSSPYEQYF. The CDR3 DNA follows: TGCGCCAGCAGCCAAGTCGAAACCAGGGGTTCCAGCCCATACGAGCAGTACTTC.

This chain uses TRBV11-3 with TRBJ2-1; a weak D match, TRBD2 (6 bases). The V end was cut by 8 bases, the J end by 8 bases, with 22 bases between. CDR3 length: 15 amino acids. The germline CDR1 and CDR2 sequences are SGHNT and YENEEA. The CDR3 sequence is CASGIGGSLSDEQFF. Here the CDR3 DNA reads TGTGCCAGCGGCATCGGGGGTAGTCTCAGCGATGAGCAGTTCTTC.

The J gene is TRBJ1-2, the V gene TRBV29-1; 7 bases match TRBD1. The CDR3 covers 14 residues. V was pared by 0 bases and J by 8 bases, with 9 bases of the junction left unmatched. Germline values: CDR1 SQVTM, CDR2 ANQGSEA. CDR3 in DNA: TGCAGCGTTGAAGATCGGCTAGGGGGCGCAGGCTACACCTTC. Amino acid sequence: CSVEDRLGGAGYTF.

The table lists this clone with a count of one. The rearrangement joins TRBV27 to TRBJ2-7; 7 bases are a match to TRBD1. In germline, CDR1 is MNHEY, CDR2 SMNVEV (reference sequence). CDR3 length: 15 residues. With V trimmed by 3 bases and J by 2 bases, 7 bases remained unmatched. In nucleotides, the CDR3 is TGTGCCAGCAGTTTCTTCAGGGGGTCCACCTACGAGCAGTACTTC. As protein: CASSFFRGSTYEQYF.

This clone was seen only once. The V call is TRBV7-9, the J call TRBJ2-2; 10 positions agree with TRBD1. This CDR3 spans 15 amino acids. Germline V CDR1 and CDR2: SEHNR, FQNEAQ (reference sequence). The V and J ends lost 5 bases and 6 bases, in that order; junction bases with no gene match: 6. For the CDR3, the DNA is TGTGCCAGCAGCAACCGGGACAGGGGACCCGGGGAGCTGTTTTTT. Protein product: CASSNRDRGPGELFF.

The CDR3: CASSFTLSSYNEQFF. CDR3 nucleotide sequence: TGTGCCAGCAGCTTCACCCTAAGCTCCTACAATGAGCAGTTCTTC. V gene TRBV7-2 combines with J gene TRBJ2-1; D not certain. This CDR3 has 15 residues. Germline lookup yields CDR1 SGHTA and CDR2 FQGNSA. The ends were cut back, 3 bases at V and 0 bases at J, with 9 bases in the middle.

The rearrangement links TRBV13 to TRBJ2-1; 13 nucleotides match TRBD2. Germline V gene data show CDR1 as PRHDT and CDR2 as FYEKMQ (reference sequence). The CDR3 loop spans 17 amino acids. V was pared by 2 bases and J by 6 bases, with 7 bases of the junction left unmatched. CDR3 in amino acids: CASSLFGGLAGPNEQFF. CDR3 bases: TGTGCCAGCAGCTTATTCGGGGGACTAGCGGGGCCCAATGAGCAGTTCTTC.

This chain uses TRBV2 with TRBJ2-7; no clear D. This CDR3 comprises 16 residues. Germline V gene lookup returns CDR1 SNHLY and CDR2 FYNNEI. V dropped 0 bases and J dropped 0 bases, with 12 bases sitting between them. The CDR3 loop is CASSEALLAASYEQYF. CDR3 sequence (DNA): TGTGCCAGCAGTGAAGCGCTTCTGGCCGCCTCCTACGAGCAGTACTTC.

Turning to this clone: The sample contains more than one DNA sequence encoding this CDR3. The chain couples TRBV6-1 to TRBJ2-7; D unclear. The germline V gene encodes CDR1 MNHNS and CDR2 SASEGT. The V and J ends lost 0 bases and 2 bases respectively, with 5 bases between them. CDR3 length equals 13 residues. The CDR3 DNA reads as TGTGCCAGCAGTGAAGCAAGGACCTACGAGCAGTACTTC. Protein product: CASSEARTYEQYF.

A single count supports this clone. The genes are TRBV29-1 and TRBJ2-7; D not certain. The CDR3 is 14 amino acids. V was clipped by 4 bases and J by 0 bases, with 13 bases between them. Germline values: CDR1 SQVTM, CDR2 ANQGSEA. The CDR3 is CSVGNFWSSYEQYF. In DNA, the CDR3 is TGCAGCGTTGGAAACTTCTGGAGCTCCTACGAGCAGTACTTC.

Regarding this clone: The same CDR3 arises from other DNA sequences in this sample as well. This chain links TRBV7-8 with TRBJ2-1; TRBD2 agrees at 7 bases. Trimming removed 6 bases from V and 0 bases from J; junction bases left unmatched: 5. CDR1 SGHVS and CDR2 FQNEAQ come from the germline V gene. The CDR3 length is 15 residues. In DNA, the CDR3 is TGTGCCAGCAGTTTGCCTAGCGGCTCCTACAATGAGCAGTTCTTC. Encoded protein: CASSLPSGSYNEQFF.

The chain carries TRBV11-2 and TRBJ2-5; possibly TRBD1 or TRBD2 for D (6 bases each). Looked up from germline, CDR1 is SGHAT and CDR2 is FQNNGV. V gave up 2 bases and J gave up 2 bases, with 12 bases separating them. CDR3 size: 15 residues. CDR3 protein: CASSLLGGGQETQYF. In nucleotides, the CDR3 is TGTGCCAGCAGCTTACTCGGGGGCGGGCAAGAGACCCAGTACTTC. Supplemented by reference TRBV11-2 and TRBJ2-5, the full variable domain reads EAGVAQSPRYKIIEKRQSVAFWCNPISGHATLYWYQQILGQGPKLLIQFQNNGVVDDSQLPKDRFSAERLKGVDSTLKIQPAKLEDSAVYLCASSLLGGGQETQYFGPGTRLLVL.

The chain is built from TRBV13 and TRBJ2-7; 8 bases line up with TRBD1. The V gene end was trimmed by 2 bases and the J gene end by 3 bases; junction bases not matched to a gene: 3. Germline V gives CDR1 PRHDT, CDR2 FYEKMQ (reference sequence). The length of the CDR3 is 14 residues. In DNA, the CDR3 is TGTGCCAGCAGCTTACAGGGGGCTAGCTACGAGCAGTACTTC. Translating gives CASSLQGASYEQYF.

V gene TRBV11-2 combines with J gene TRBJ2-2; 7 nucleotides agree with TRBD2. Per the germline V gene, CDR1 is SGHAT and CDR2 is FQNNGV. CDR3 length: 16 residues. The V gene end was trimmed by 4 bases and the J gene end by 1 base; junction bases not matched to a gene: 6. The chain's CDR3 is CASSSPGGVNTGELFF. The CDR3 DNA reads as TGTGCCAGCAGCTCGCCGGGGGGAGTGAACACCGGGGAGCTGTTTTTT.

The chain employs TRBV4-1 and TRBJ2-1, with 13 bases fitting TRBD2. The junction had 8 bases not matched to a gene; V was cut back by 0 bases and J by 15 bases. Germline V gene lookup returns CDR1 MGHRA and CDR2 YSYEKL. CDR3 length: 15 amino acids. As DNA, the CDR3 is TGCGCCAGCAGCCAAGATAGGACTAGCGGGAGAGAGACGTTCTTC. Translation gives CASSQDRTSGRETFF.

This chain connects TRBV29-1 to TRBJ2-7, with TRBD2 identical over 15 bases. J gave up 7 bases and V 7 bases, and 2 bases lay outside the gene matches. The V gene's germline CDR1 is SQVTM and CDR2 ANQGSEA. The CDR3 contains 12 residues. Here the CDR3 reads CSGGLAGGEQYF. CDR3 bases: TGCAGCGGTGGACTAGCGGGAGGGGAGCAGTACTTC.

Concerning this clone: This sample includes further DNA sequences coding for the same CDR3. The chain is built from TRBV7-9 and TRBJ2-3, with D unresolved. The CDR3 sequence is 12 residues long. Trimming took off 5 bases at V and 2 bases at J, with 5 bases between the two ends. Germline values: CDR1 SEHNR, CDR2 FQNEAQ (reference sequence). CDR3 amino acids: CASSPPTDTQYF. CDR3 nucleotides: TGTGCCAGCAGCCCCCCCACAGATACGCAGTATTTT.

This chain links TRBV4-3 with TRBJ2-5; D unresolved. The CDR3 is 15 residues long. V was cut by 0 bases and J by 0 bases, with 8 bases left in between. CDR1 and CDR2 from the germline V gene are LGHNA and YSLEER. CDR3 bases: TGCGCCAGCAGCCAAGATTTGGGTTACCAAGAGACCCAGTACTTC. The encoded protein is CASSQDLGYQETQYF.

In the case of this clone: This same CDR3 is encoded by further DNA sequences in the sample. This chain links TRBV27 with TRBJ2-5, with D hard to call. Germline CDR1 reads MNHEY; CDR2 reads SMNVEV (reference sequence). This CDR3 spans 14 amino acids. Trimming cost V 6 bases and J 5 bases, with 16 bases left between them. The CDR3 spells CASSLLGVEETQYF. CDR3 coding DNA: TGTGCCAGCAGCCTCCTGGGTGTCGAGGAGACCCAGTACTTC.

This chain links TRBV5-6 with TRBJ1-4, with 8 bases that match TRBD1. V lost 4 bases and J lost 7; bases outside the gene matches: 6. The germline V gene has CDR1 SGHDT and CDR2 YYEEEE. The CDR3 covers 14 residues. The CDR3 loop is CASSRQGTGEKLFF. The CDR3 bases are TGTGCCAGCAGCCGACAGGGGACAGGTGAAAAACTGTTTTTT.

The chain joins TRBV11-2 to TRBJ1-3, with D uncertain. Germline assignment: CDR1 SGHAT and CDR2 FQNNGV. This CDR3 is 14 amino acids long. V was trimmed by 5 bases and J by 0 bases, leaving 8 bases between them. The CDR3 region has the DNA TGTGCCAGCAGCCGAGGTGACTCTGGAAACACCATATATTTT. As protein: CASSRGDSGNTIYF. Filled out from reference TRBV11-2 and TRBJ1-3, the complete variable domain reads EAGVAQSPRYKIIEKRQSVAFWCNPISGHATLYWYQQILGQGPKLLIQFQNNGVVDDSQLPKDRFSAERLKGVDSTLKIQPAKLEDSAVYLCASSRGDSGNTIYFGEGSWLTVV.

This chain connects TRBV15 to TRBJ2-1, with unresolved D. Germline V gene sequence: CDR1 LNHNV, CDR2 YYDKDF (reference sequence). This CDR3 is 14 amino acids long. V dropped 5 bases and J dropped 8 bases, with 16 bases sitting between them. The CDR3 nucleotides read TGTGCCACCAGCGGTCACGCGCCCATTGATGAGCAGTTCTTC. It translates to CATSGHAPIDEQFF.

The CDR3 DNA follows: TGTGCCAGCATCACAGGATTCGAAGCTTTCTTT. Translating it yields CASITGFEAFF. V and J are TRBV6-5 and TRBJ1-1, with D perhaps matching TRBD1 (5 bases). V lost 7 bases and J lost 8, with 11 bases in between. The CDR3 loop spans 11 amino acids. In germline, CDR1 is MNHEY, CDR2 SVGAGI.

The chain joins TRBV19 to TRBJ2-7, with 7 bases that match TRBD1. The germline gives CDR1 LNHDA, CDR2 SQIVND (reference sequence). Trimming removed 5 bases from V and 3 bases from J; junction bases left unmatched: 7. The CDR3 loop spans 14 amino acids. The CDR3 DNA follows: TGTGCCAGTAGTTTAGTTCAGGGGGACTACGAGCAGTACTTC. Its translation is CASSLVQGDYEQYF.

This chain uses TRBV5-1 with TRBJ2-3; the match to TRBD2 covers 10 bases. The ends lost 6 bases at V and 6 bases at J; junction bases unmatched: 7. Germline V lookup: CDR1 SGHRS, CDR2 YFSETQ. The length of the CDR3 is 14 residues. The CDR3 DNA reads TGCGCCAGCAAGCGGGAGGGCCGATGGGATACGCAGTATTTT. Its protein is CASKREGRWDTQYF.

The V call is TRBV11-2, the J call TRBJ2-3, with no clear D. Germline CDR1 and CDR2: SGHAT and FQNNGV. The CDR3 runs 17 residues. V lost 2 bases, J lost 2 bases, and 17 bases lay in between. CDR3 residues: CASSLSQLFSDTDTQYF. CDR3 nucleotides: TGTGCCAGCAGCTTAAGTCAACTCTTTAGTGACACAGATACGCAGTATTTT.